This T cell receptor (beta chain) was identified in a study of blood T cell repertoires in COVID-19 (dated by TCRdb to 2020 to 2021). Regarding the complete study: Collaborator samples came from the United States, Italy and Spain and covered acute and convalescent phases of COVID-19. A freely available public database, intended as a resource for researchers studying the immune response to SARS-CoV-2, is where the repertoires were released. Samples were obtained from the ongoing ImmuneRACE study (first 160 participants) and from some 1,300 subjects provided by 6 global collaborators. Where available, HLA class I and class II types were taken from metadata supplied by the sample provider and were not determined by assay-based typing. The material from the prospective study consisted of cDNA or gDNA derived from T cells, B-cell-depleted T cells, or PBMCs. Deeply sampled blood TCRbeta repertoires from subjects exposed to, actively infected with, or recovered from COVID-19 were included in the dataset. The sample metadata nearly always contained a de-identified subject ID, COVID-19 status, age in years and sex. Findings and caveats that apply to the study as a whole: Clinical and demographic metadata were provided uncurated, with the amount varying by source and participant.

The collaborating institutions used their own protocols to collect whole blood in K2EDTA tubes. For TCRbeta analysis, collaborators shipped samples as frozen whole blood, isolated PBMCs, or DNA extracted from either of those sample types. TCRbeta CDR3 regions were amplified from genomic DNA using the immunoSEQ Assay, a bias-controlled multiplex PCR. Concerning the study's data processing: The number of nucleated cells in each sample was estimated by amplification of reference gene primers within the assay. Sequence reads were collapsed and filtered to measure the absolute abundance of every unique TCRbeta CDR3 rearrangement. For each sample, productive Simpson clonality was calculated as the square root of Simpson's diversity index across productive rearrangements. Here the immuneACCESS table is served through TCRdb, limited to in-frame sequences with V and J called. Missing clones are a known gap in these copies; in checked studies unresolved V genes cover under half, and the rest lacks a known reason. The V and J calls and the clone size are those of that table, but D and trimming were determined from the DNA. This sample gives tens of thousands of clones in total; approximately 91% of them show up just once. The ten largest make up 12% of the sample.

To note about this clone: The antigen this receptor binds is unknown. Base quality data are lacking; no much larger clone is found one base away.

The germline V gene encodes CDR1 SGHRS and CDR2 YFSETQ. The CDR3 covers 14 residues, taking in both the cysteine and the phenylalanine. Solely the CDR3 DNA is kept, with 42 bases framed from the first base. The germline V and J ends show losses of 0 bases and 5 bases respectively, and no gene match explains 0 bases of the junction. This clonotype originated in a man aged 65 to 85 with active or convalescent COVID-19. The rearranged segments are TRBV5-1 and TRBJ1-4, with TRBD1 identical over 8 junction bases. Source material: peripheral blood. The nucleotide sequence is given as TGCGCCAGCAGCTTGGGGACAGGGAATGAAAAACTGTTTTTT. It codes for CASSLGTGNEKLFF.